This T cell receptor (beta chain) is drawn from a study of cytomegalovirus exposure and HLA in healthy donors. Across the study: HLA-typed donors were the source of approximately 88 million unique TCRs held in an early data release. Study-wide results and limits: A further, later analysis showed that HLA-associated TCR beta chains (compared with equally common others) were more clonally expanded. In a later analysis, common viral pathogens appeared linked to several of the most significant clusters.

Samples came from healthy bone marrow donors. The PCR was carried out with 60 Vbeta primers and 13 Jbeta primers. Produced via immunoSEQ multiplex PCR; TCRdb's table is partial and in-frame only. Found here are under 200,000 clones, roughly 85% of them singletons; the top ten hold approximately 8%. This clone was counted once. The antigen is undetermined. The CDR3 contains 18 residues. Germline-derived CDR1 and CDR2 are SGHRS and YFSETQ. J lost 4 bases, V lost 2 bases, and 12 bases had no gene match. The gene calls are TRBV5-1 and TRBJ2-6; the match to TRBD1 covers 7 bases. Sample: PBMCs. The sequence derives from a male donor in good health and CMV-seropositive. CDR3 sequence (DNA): TGCGCCAGCAGCTTAAGGATGACAGGGTCTGCCGGGGCCAACGTCCTGACTTTC. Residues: CASSLRMTGSAGANVLTF.